The clone carrying this T cell receptor (beta chain) was seen more than once but under ten times. Its target is not known. This specimen comes from a study of T-cell memory formation after mild COVID-19. Study results and caveats: From day 15 to 85, contracting clones were balanced between CD4 and CD8, whereas later expanders leaned toward CD4+. The appearance of some responding clones in pre-infection memory suggested that cross-reactive memory joined.

One entry per CDR3 protein, called by TCRdb with MiXCR from the 5' RACE reads. The sample includes hundreds of thousands of distinct CDR3 sequences, 25% to 30% seen only once; the top ten take approximately 13%. CDR3 length: 15 residues. Germline assignment: CDR1 SGHAT and CDR2 FQNNGV. Trimming removed 6 bases at V and 2 bases at J, with 15 bases between. The sequence derives from an adult woman who had mild COVID-19 (a few samples of this study predate the infection). Cell type and time point are not known. The sequenced sample consisted of PBMCs or a T cell subset sorted from them (not recorded which). The rearrangement links TRBV11-2 to TRBJ2-3; D remains ambiguous. The CDR3 protein is CASRPLTALTDTQYF. Here the CDR3 DNA reads TGTGCCAGCAGACCACTAACAGCACTCACAGATACGCAGTATTTT.